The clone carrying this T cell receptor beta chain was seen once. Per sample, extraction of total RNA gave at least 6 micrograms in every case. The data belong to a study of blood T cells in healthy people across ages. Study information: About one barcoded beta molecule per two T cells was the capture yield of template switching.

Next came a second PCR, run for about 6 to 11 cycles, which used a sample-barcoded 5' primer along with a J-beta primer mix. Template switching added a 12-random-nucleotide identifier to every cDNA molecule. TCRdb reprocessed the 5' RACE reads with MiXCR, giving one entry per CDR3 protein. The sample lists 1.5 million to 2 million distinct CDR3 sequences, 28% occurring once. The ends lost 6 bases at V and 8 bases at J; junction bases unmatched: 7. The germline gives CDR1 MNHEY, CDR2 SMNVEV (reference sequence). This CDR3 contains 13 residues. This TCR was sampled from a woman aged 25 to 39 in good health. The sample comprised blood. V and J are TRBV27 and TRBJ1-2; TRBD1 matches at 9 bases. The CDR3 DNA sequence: TGTGCCAGCAGCTGGGACAGGGCTCAAGGCTACACCTTC. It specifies CASSWDRAQGYTF.